This record looks at one TCR beta chain sequence and its context. The germline V gene has CDR1 SGHAT and CDR2 FQNNGV. Trimming took 3 bases from V and 11 from J, leaving 19 bases between them. This CDR3 comprises 14 residues. The data belong to a study of molecular identifiers for immune sequencing clone quantification. From the PCR reads, TCRdb called clonotypes with MiXCR, one entry per CDR3 protein. The repertoire holds about 640,000 distinct CDR3 sequences, with about 20% as singletons. The sample comprised naive CD8+ T cells from blood, with Jurkat cell RNA spiked in. Subset noted: FACS-sorted CD8+CD4-CCR7+CD45RA+ naive T cells. The rearrangement uses TRBV11-2 and TRBJ1-1, with D perhaps matching TRBD1 (6 bases). The TCR originated in a human donor in good health. Some libraries in this study had Jurkat cell RNA spiked in. DNA for the CDR3: TGTGCCAGCAGCTTCATAACTCGGGGGGCCGACGCTTTCTTT. Amino acids: CASSFITRGADAFF.